Following are 30 T cell receptor beta chains from one sample sequenced in a study of PD-L1 blockade in urothelial cancer (dated by TCRdb to the late 2010s). Library creation used the immunoSEQ multiplex PCR assay. TCRdb provides this immuneACCESS table in a form limited to in-frame rearrangements. Some clones are lacking; in checked studies, under half of them reflect an unresolved V gene, and why the rest are absent is not known. In this sample the table shows approximately 52,000 clones, about 75% of which occur a single time. The ten top clones hold approximately 3.7% of the sample. What the time point label conveys for this sample: pretreatment peripheral blood. The source material was PBMCs, sampled around atezolizumab (anti-PD-L1) treatment. The receptors derive from a man aged 70-80 years with urothelial cancer.

The gene calls are TRBV7-6 and TRBJ2-5; possibly TRBD1 for D (6 bases). The CDR3 runs to 15 residues. V dropped 3 bases and J dropped 0 bases, with 11 bases sitting between them. Per the germline V gene, CDR1 is SGHVS and CDR2 is FNYEAQ. The CDR3 sequence is CASSLGTPYQETQYF. The CDR3 bases are TGTGCCAGCAGCTTGGGGACACCCTACCAAGAGACCCAGTACTTC.

The chain carries TRBV4-3 and TRBJ2-4; 9 bases map to TRBD1. CDR1 is LGHNA, CDR2 YSLEER, per germline. V dropped 0 bases and J dropped 0; count of bases not matched to a gene: 9. CDR3 length: 19 residues. The DNA of the CDR3 is TGCGCCAGCAGCCAAGAGCGGGGACAGGGCAAACGAGCCAAAAACATTCAGTACTTC. Protein sequence: CASSQERGQGKRAKNIQYF.

This sequence joins TRBV7-2 and TRBJ1-2; weak D call: TRBD1 (5 bases). With 7 bases removed from V and 8 bases from J, the gap between germline ends came to 17 bases. The CDR3 is 13 amino acids. CDR1 and CDR2 (germline): SGHTA, FQGNSA. In DNA, the CDR3 is TGTGCCAGCACCGCTGCTAAAGGGGTGGGCTACACCTTC. This encodes CASTAAKGVGYTF.

V gene TRBV19 combines with J gene TRBJ2-7, with a tentative D call TRBD2 (5 bases). Looked up from germline, CDR1 is LNHDA and CDR2 is SQIVND (reference sequence). The germline V and J ends were trimmed by 2 bases and 3 bases, with 11 bases remaining between them. This CDR3 region has 14 residues. The CDR3 DNA sequence: TGTGCCAGTAGTATACGGCGCGGGTACTACGAGCAGTACTTC. This translates into CASSIRRGYYEQYF.

This chain connects TRBV9 to TRBJ1-4; TRBD1 is a possible D gene (6 bases). CDR1 SGDLS and CDR2 YYNGEE come from the germline V gene. The V and J ends lost 4 bases and 3 bases respectively, with 13 bases between them. This CDR3 has 15 residues. CDR3 in amino acids: CASSSRGKANEKLFF. For the CDR3, the DNA is TGTGCCAGCAGCTCCAGGGGAAAGGCTAATGAAAAACTGTTTTTT.

The rearrangement joins TRBV2 to TRBJ2-7, with 7 bases fitting TRBD2. The CDR3 contains 15 residues. Germline V gene sequence: CDR1 SNHLY, CDR2 FYNNEI. After removal of 6 bases from V and 0 bases from J, the junction contained 8 bases not matched to a gene. The CDR3 loop is CASRRAGGSSYEQYF. CDR3 sequence (DNA): TGTGCCAGCAGACGAGCCGGGGGGAGCTCCTACGAGCAGTACTTC. Drawing the rest from reference TRBV2 and TRBJ2-7, the complete variable domain is EPEVTQTPSHQVTQMGQEVILRCVPISNHLYFYWYRQILGQKVEFLVSFYNNEISEKSEIFDDQFSVERPDGSNFTLKIRSTKLEDSAMYFCASRRAGGSSYEQYFGPGTRLTVT.

The chain carries TRBV5-6 and TRBJ2-3; D is possibly TRBD2 (5 bases). This CDR3 region has 14 residues. The V gene's germline CDR1 is SGHDT and CDR2 YYEEEE. Trimming took 1 base from V and 5 from J, leaving 11 bases between them. The CDR3 here is CASSLTGVKDTQYF. The CDR3 bases are TGTGCCAGCAGCTTGACCGGGGTTAAAGATACGCAGTATTTT.

In its sample, this clone was seen once. This sequence joins TRBV2 and TRBJ2-2; D is possibly TRBD2 (6 bases). The CDR3 extends over 13 amino acids. Trimming cost V 7 bases and J 4 bases, with 10 bases left between them. CDR1 is SNHLY, CDR2 FYNNEI, per germline. Written as DNA, the CDR3 is TGTGCCAGCACCCGGGGGATCACCGGGGAGCTGTTTTTT. It is translated as CASTRGITGELFF.

V usage is TRBV5-1 and J usage is TRBJ2-5, with 9 bases fitting TRBD1. Germline CDR1 reads SGHRS; CDR2 reads YFSETQ. The V and J ends lost 4 bases and 4 bases, in that order; junction bases with no gene match: 8. This CDR3 spans 15 amino acids. CDR3 bases: TGCGCCAGCAGCCAAGGGACAGGGAACTTAGAGACCCAGTACTTC. Translation: CASSQGTGNLETQYF.

CDR3 nucleotide sequence: TGTGCCAGCAGCCTCCCAGGAGGGACCAACTATGGCTACACCTTC. It translates to CASSLPGGTNYGYTF. The rearrangement links TRBV5-4 to TRBJ1-2, with a possible D match to TRBD1 (5 bases). V was clipped by 4 bases and J by 2 bases, with 15 bases between them. The CDR3 extends over 15 amino acids. Germline loops: CDR1 SGHNT, CDR2 YYREEE (reference sequence).

This chain connects TRBV7-9 to TRBJ1-1; D possibly corresponds to TRBD1 (5 bases). CDR1 and CDR2 from the germline V gene are SEHNR and FQNEAQ (reference sequence). Trimming took 5 bases from V and 4 from J, leaving 17 bases between them. This CDR3 has 15 residues. The CDR3 loop reads CASSPLAGWVTEAFF. The CDR3 nucleotides read TGTGCCAGCAGCCCCCTGGCAGGGTGGGTCACTGAAGCTTTCTTT.

The CDR3 DNA reads as TGCGCCAGCAGCCAAGATTCCCCTAAGGGAGCGGGGATCAAAAACATTCAGTACTTC. Protein sequence: CASSQDSPKGAGIKNIQYF. This chain connects TRBV4-3 to TRBJ2-4; 7 nucleotides agree with TRBD2. This CDR3 spans 19 amino acids. With 0 bases clipped from V and 3 bases from J, the junction kept 14 bases outside the gene matches. The germline gives CDR1 LGHNA, CDR2 YSLEER.

The J gene is TRBJ1-3, the V gene TRBV7-9, with a weak D call TRBD1 (5 bases). V dropped 1 base and J dropped 0 bases, with 13 bases sitting between them. In germline, CDR1 is SEHNR, CDR2 FQNEAQ (reference sequence). This CDR3 region has 17 residues. In DNA, the CDR3 is TGTGCCAGCAGCTTAGATCCGACAGTCGGCTCTGGAAACACCATATATTTT. This translates into CASSLDPTVGSGNTIYF.

The CDR3 region has the DNA TGTGCCAGCAGCTTAGCGGGGCGGAGTAACCAAGAGACCCAGTACTTC. Translating it yields CASSLAGRSNQETQYF. The chain joins TRBV7-8 to TRBJ2-5; a weak D match, TRBD1 (5 bases). The CDR3 is 16 amino acids. CDR1 is SGHVS and CDR2 is FQNEAQ in the germline V gene. V was pared by 0 bases and J by 0 bases, with 11 bases between.

This clone was counted only a few times. One junction end does not reproduce the germline sequence, and a read error may be involved. CDR3 in DNA: TGTGCTAGCAGCTCCGGACAGGGGGCGGATACGCAGTATTTT. It encodes CASSSGQGADTQYF. The chain carries TRBV7-7 and TRBJ2-3, with TRBD1 matching 11 bases. CDR1 is SSHAT and CDR2 is FNYEAQ in the germline V gene (reference sequence). The CDR3 loop spans 14 amino acids.

The chain employs TRBV29-1 and TRBJ2-7; 10 nucleotides align to TRBD1. CDR3 size: 15 residues. CDR1 and CDR2 from the germline V gene are SQVTM and ANQGSEA. V dropped 2 bases and J dropped 6; count of bases not matched to a gene: 10. The CDR3 region is CSVERGQGVGVEQYF. The CDR3 DNA reads as TGCAGCGTTGAACGAGGACAGGGGGTTGGGGTCGAGCAGTACTTC.

The chain links TRBV28 to TRBJ2-7; possibly TRBD2 for D (6 bases). V was shortened by 10 bases and J by 4 bases, with 14 bases between the two germline ends. CDR1 and CDR2 (germline): MDHEN, SYDVKM. The CDR3 consists of 12 residues. CDR3 residues: CATFSGRYEQYF. DNA of the CDR3: TGTGCCACCTTCTCCGGGAGATACGAGCAGTACTTC. The full variable domain, in which reference TRBV28 and TRBJ2-7 provide the parts outside the CDR3, is DVKVTQSSRYLVKRTGEKVFLECVQDMDHENMFWYRQDPGLGLRLIYFSYDVKMKEKGDIPEGYSVSREKKERFSLILESASTNQTSMYLCATFSGRYEQYFGPGTRLTVT.

This chain joins TRBV6-1 and TRBJ1-2; the match to TRBD1 covers 9 bases. The germline gives CDR1 MNHNS, CDR2 SASEGT. The CDR3 runs to 15 residues. V gave up 5 bases and J gave up 4 bases; unmatched junction bases: 8. CDR3: CASSNRQGGSYGYTF. The CDR3 coding sequence is TGTGCCAGCAGTAACCGACAGGGGGGGAGCTATGGCTACACCTTC.

A note on this clone: Other DNA sequences within the sample encode an identical CDR3. V gene TRBV7-2 combines with J gene TRBJ1-5; TRBD1 is a possible D gene (6 bases). In germline, CDR1 is SGHTA, CDR2 FQGNSA. The CDR3 consists of 15 residues. Trimming removed 1 base at V and 0 bases at J, with 7 bases between. CDR3 amino acids: CASSLDRASNQPQHF. The CDR3 nucleotides read TGTGCCAGCAGCTTAGACAGGGCTAGCAATCAGCCCCAGCATTTT.

The rearrangement links TRBV6-1 to TRBJ1-2; 7 nucleotides line up with TRBD1. This CDR3 comprises 14 residues. V shed 6 bases, J shed 1 base, and the junction held 5 bases outside the gene matches. Germline lookup yields CDR1 MNHNS and CDR2 SASEGT. The CDR3: CASRPQGDNYGYTF. CDR3 bases: TGTGCCAGCAGGCCCCAGGGGGATAACTATGGCTACACCTTC.

The chain is built from TRBV14 and TRBJ2-1, with TRBD2 matching over 10 bases. The CDR3 sequence is 20 residues long. In germline, CDR1 is SGHDN, CDR2 FVKESK. V was clipped by 0 bases and J by 0 bases; unmatched bases: 11. CDR3 in amino acids: CASSQDAASGGLYSYNEQFF. In DNA, the CDR3 is TGTGCCAGCAGCCAAGATGCGGCTAGCGGGGGACTTTACTCCTACAATGAGCAGTTCTTC.

The CDR3 region is CASSLSTGQGNGYTF. The CDR3 coding sequence is TGCGCCAGCAGCTTGTCTACTGGACAGGGGAACGGCTACACCTTC. J is TRBJ1-2 and V is TRBV5-1; 9 bases align to TRBD1. The trim removed 1 base at V and 8 bases at J, leaving 9 bases unmatched. CDR1 and CDR2 (germline): SGHRS, YFSETQ. The CDR3 has 15 amino acids.

The genes are TRBV11-3 and TRBJ2-7; tentative D call: TRBD1 (6 bases). Trimming shortened V by 2 bases and J by 2 bases, and 13 bases separated the two germline ends. In germline, CDR1 is SGHNT, CDR2 YENEEA. The CDR3 has 15 amino acids. For the CDR3, the DNA is TGTGCCAGCAGCTTAAGGCCAGGGGACACCTACGAGCAGTACTTC. It yields the protein CASSLRPGDTYEQYF.

Only a few counts were recorded for this clone. CDR3 amino acids: CASRIGQSTDTQYF. As DNA, the CDR3 is TGTGCCAGCAGGATTGGACAGAGCACAGATACGCAGTATTTT. The chain combines TRBV6-5 with TRBJ2-3; TRBD1 might be the D (6 bases). The CDR3 covers 14 residues. V was pared by 6 bases and J by 0 bases, with 10 bases between. Germline values: CDR1 MNHEY, CDR2 SVGAGI.

The chain combines TRBV19 with TRBJ2-5; 7 nucleotides match TRBD1. CDR3 length equals 20 residues. The trim removed 0 bases at V and 3 bases at J, leaving 19 bases unmatched. Germline CDR1 LNHDA, CDR2 SQIVND (reference sequence). The CDR3 DNA sequence: TGTGCCAGTAGTATAGATACGGGTGGCGCCAGGGGGACCCAAGAAGAGACCCAGTACTTC. Translated: CASSIDTGGARGTQEETQYF. Full variable domain (rest looked up from reference TRBV19 and TRBJ2-5): DGGITQSPKYLFRKEGQNVTLSCEQNLNHDAMYWYRQDPGQGLRLIYYSQIVNDFQKGDIAEGYSVSREKKESFPLTVTSAQKNPTAFYLCASSIDTGGARGTQEETQYFGPGTRLLVL.

The CDR3: CASSQGRGDPIYGYTF. In DNA form, the CDR3 reads TGCGCCAGCAGCCAGGGCAGGGGGGACCCTATCTATGGCTACACCTTC. The rearrangement joins TRBV4-3 to TRBJ1-2; 7 positions match TRBD1. The germline gives CDR1 LGHNA, CDR2 YSLEER. The CDR3 totals 16 residues. With V trimmed by 3 bases and J by 4 bases, 11 bases remained unmatched.

The chain uses TRBV2 and TRBJ2-2; D might be TRBD1 (5 bases). The CDR3 consists of 15 residues. The germline CDR1 and CDR2 sequences are SNHLY and FYNNEI. Trimming removed 6 bases from V and 3 bases from J, with 14 bases in between. CDR3 sequence reads: CASSATDTDTGELFF. The CDR3 DNA is TGTGCCAGCAGCGCGACAGACACCGACACCGGGGAGCTGTTTTTT.

The CDR3 here is CASSMRGQAYEQYF. The DNA for the CDR3 is TGTGCCAGTAGTATGCGGGGCCAAGCCTACGAGCAGTACTTC. This chain joins TRBV19 and TRBJ2-7, with a weak D call TRBD2 (6 bases). The CDR3 is 14 amino acids. Trimming took off 3 bases at V and 2 bases at J, with 11 bases between the two ends. Germline assignment: CDR1 LNHDA and CDR2 SQIVND (reference sequence).

The chain carries TRBV28 and TRBJ2-5, with TRBD2 matching 7 bases. Germline CDR1 and CDR2: MDHEN and SYDVKM. J gave up 7 bases and V 6 bases, and 11 bases lay outside the gene matches. This CDR3 is 14 amino acids long. CDR3 in amino acids: CASSLSGNPGTQYF. CDR3 nucleotide sequence: TGTGCCAGCAGCCTGAGCGGGAACCCCGGGACCCAGTACTTC.

This clone was counted between two and nine times. The chain links TRBV4-2 to TRBJ1-5; D gene uncertain. CDR3 size: 15 residues. Germline assignment: CDR1 LGHNA and CDR2 YNFKEQ. V lost 4 bases and J 1 base, leaving 11 bases between the germline ends. The CDR3 DNA sequence: TGTGCCAGCAGCCCCGGTGGGAGCAGCAATCAGCCCCAGCATTTT. Translating gives CASSPGGSSNQPQHF.